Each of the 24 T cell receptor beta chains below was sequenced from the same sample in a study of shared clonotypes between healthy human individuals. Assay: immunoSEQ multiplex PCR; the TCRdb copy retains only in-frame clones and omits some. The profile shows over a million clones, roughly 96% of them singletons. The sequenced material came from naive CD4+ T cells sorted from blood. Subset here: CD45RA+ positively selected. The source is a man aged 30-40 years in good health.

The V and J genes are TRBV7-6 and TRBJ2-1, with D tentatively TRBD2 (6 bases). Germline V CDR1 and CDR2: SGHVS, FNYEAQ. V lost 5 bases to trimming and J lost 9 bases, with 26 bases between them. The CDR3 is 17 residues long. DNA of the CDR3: TGTGCCAGCAGCCCTAAGGAGGGTGCGCCTAGGTTTGGTGAGCAGTTCTTC. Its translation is CASSPKEGAPRFGEQFF.

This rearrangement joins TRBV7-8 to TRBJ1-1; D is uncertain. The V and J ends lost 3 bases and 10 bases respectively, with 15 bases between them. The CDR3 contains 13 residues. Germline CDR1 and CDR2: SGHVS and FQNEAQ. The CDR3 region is CASSFGPRERAFF. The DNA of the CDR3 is TGTGCCAGCAGCTTCGGGCCTCGTGAACGAGCTTTCTTT. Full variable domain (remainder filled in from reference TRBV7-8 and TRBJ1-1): GAGVSQSPRYKVAKRGQDVALRCDPISGHVSLFWYQQALGQGPEFLTYFQNEAQLDKSGLPSDRFFAERPEGSVSTLKIQRTQQEDSAVYLCASSFGPRERAFFGQGTRLTVV.

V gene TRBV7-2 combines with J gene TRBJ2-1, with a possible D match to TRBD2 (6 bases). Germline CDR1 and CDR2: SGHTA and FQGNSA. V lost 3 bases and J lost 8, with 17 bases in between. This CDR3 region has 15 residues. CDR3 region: CASSFYRGIWDEQFF. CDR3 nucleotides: TGTGCCAGCAGCTTTTATCGCGGGATTTGGGATGAGCAGTTCTTC.

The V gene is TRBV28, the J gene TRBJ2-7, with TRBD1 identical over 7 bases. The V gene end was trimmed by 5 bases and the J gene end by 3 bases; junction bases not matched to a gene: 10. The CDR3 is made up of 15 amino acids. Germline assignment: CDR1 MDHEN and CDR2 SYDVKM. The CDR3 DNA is TGTGCCAGCAGTCAACCACAGGGGTTGGGCTACGAGCAGTACTTC. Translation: CASSQPQGLGYEQYF.

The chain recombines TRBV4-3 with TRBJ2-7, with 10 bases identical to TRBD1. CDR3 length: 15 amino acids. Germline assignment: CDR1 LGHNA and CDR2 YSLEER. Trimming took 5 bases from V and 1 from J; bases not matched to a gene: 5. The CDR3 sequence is CASSYGQGGSYEQYF. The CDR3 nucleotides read TGCGCCAGCAGCTACGGACAGGGGGGTTCCTACGAGCAGTACTTC.

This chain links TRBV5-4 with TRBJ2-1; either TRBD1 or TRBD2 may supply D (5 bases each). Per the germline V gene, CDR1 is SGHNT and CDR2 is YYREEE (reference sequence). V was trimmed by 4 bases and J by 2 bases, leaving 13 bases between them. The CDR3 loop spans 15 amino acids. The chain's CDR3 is CASSPEGYPYNEQFF. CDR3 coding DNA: TGTGCCAGCAGCCCCGAGGGGTACCCCTACAATGAGCAGTTCTTC.

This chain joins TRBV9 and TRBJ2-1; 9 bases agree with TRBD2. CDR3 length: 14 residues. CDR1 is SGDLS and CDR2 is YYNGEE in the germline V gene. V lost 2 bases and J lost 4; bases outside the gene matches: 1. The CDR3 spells CASSVSGGYNEQFF. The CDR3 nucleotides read TGTGCCAGCAGCGTTAGCGGGGGATACAATGAGCAGTTCTTC.

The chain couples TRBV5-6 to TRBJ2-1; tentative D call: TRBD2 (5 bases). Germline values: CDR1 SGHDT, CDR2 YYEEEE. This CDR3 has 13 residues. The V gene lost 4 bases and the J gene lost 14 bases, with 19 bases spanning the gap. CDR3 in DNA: TGTGCCAGCAGCCAGGTAGAACACGCCGGGGAGTTCTTC. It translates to CASSQVEHAGEFF.

Here the CDR3 reads CASSQGTVSYEQYF. As DNA, the CDR3 is TGTGCCAGCTCACAGGGGACAGTATCCTACGAGCAGTACTTC. The chain links TRBV7-9 to TRBJ2-7; 7 bases are shared with TRBD1. V lost 8 bases and J lost 1; bases outside the gene matches: 8. The CDR3 loop spans 14 amino acids. The germline V gene has CDR1 SEHNR and CDR2 FQNEAQ (reference sequence).

CDR3 bases: TGTGCCAGCAGCTTGGTTGGAGCCTTGCTATACGAGCAGTACTTC. Translation gives CASSLVGALLYEQYF. The chain is built from TRBV5-4 and TRBJ2-7; D not resolved. V was shortened by 0 bases and J by 4 bases, with 14 bases between the two germline ends. CDR3 length: 15 residues. CDR1 and CDR2 from the germline V gene are SGHNT and YYREEE (reference sequence).

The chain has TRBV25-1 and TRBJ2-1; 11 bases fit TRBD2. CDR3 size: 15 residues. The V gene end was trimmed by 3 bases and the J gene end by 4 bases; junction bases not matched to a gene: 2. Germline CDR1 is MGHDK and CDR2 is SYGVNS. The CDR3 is CASSDLAGGYNEQFF. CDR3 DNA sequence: TGTGCCAGCAGTGACTTAGCGGGAGGGTACAATGAGCAGTTCTTC.

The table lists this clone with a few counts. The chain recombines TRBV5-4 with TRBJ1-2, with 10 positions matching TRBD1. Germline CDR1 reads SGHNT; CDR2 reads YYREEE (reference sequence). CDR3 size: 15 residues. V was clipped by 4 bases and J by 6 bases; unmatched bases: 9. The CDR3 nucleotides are TGTGCCAGCAGCAAAACGAGACAGGGGGCGGATGGCTACACCTTC. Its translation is CASSKTRQGADGYTF.

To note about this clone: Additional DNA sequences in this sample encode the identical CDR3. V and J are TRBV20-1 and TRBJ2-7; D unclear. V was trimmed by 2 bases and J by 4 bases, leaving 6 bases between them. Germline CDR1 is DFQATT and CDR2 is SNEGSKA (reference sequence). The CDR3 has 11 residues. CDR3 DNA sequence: TGCAGTGCTAGACTCGTATACGAGCAGTACTTC. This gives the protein CSARLVYEQYF.

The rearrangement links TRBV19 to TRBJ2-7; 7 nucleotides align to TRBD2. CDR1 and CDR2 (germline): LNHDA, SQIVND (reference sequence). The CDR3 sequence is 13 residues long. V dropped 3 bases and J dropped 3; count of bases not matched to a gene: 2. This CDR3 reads CASSIREDYEQYF. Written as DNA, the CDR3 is TGTGCCAGTAGTATCCGGGAGGACTACGAGCAGTACTTC.

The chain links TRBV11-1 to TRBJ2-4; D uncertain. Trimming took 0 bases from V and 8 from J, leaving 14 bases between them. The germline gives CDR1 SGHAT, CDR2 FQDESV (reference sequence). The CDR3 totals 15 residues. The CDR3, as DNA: TGTGCCAGCAGCTTAGCCCTCATTGACACAGACATTCAGTACTTC. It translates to CASSLALIDTDIQYF.

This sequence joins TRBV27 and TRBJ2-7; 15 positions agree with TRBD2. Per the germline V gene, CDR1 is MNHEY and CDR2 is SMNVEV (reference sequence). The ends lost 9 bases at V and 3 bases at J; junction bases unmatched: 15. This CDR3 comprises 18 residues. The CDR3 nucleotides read TGTGCCAGAGTCTCATCCGGACTAGCGGGAGGGATTATCTACGAGCAGTACTTC. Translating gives CARVSSGLAGGIIYEQYF.

The CDR3 DNA reads TGTGCCAGCAGCTCGGACCTAAACTATGGCTACACCTTC. Its translation: CASSSDLNYGYTF. This chain uses TRBV28 with TRBJ1-2; D uncertain. The V and J ends lost 6 bases and 2 bases respectively, with 10 bases between them. The CDR3 loop spans 13 amino acids. Germline V gene sequence: CDR1 MDHEN, CDR2 SYDVKM.

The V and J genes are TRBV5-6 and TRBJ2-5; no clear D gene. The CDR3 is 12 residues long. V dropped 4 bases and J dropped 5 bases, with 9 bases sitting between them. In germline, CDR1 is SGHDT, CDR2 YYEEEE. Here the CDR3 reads CASSPLRETQYF. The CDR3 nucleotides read TGTGCCAGCAGCCCCCTGAGGGAGACCCAGTACTTC.

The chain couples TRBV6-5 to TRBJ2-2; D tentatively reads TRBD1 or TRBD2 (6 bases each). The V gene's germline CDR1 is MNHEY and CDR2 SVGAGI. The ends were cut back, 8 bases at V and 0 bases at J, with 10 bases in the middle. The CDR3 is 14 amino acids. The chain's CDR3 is CASGGRPNTGELFF. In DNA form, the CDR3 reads TGTGCCAGCGGGGGGCGGCCGAACACCGGGGAGCTGTTTTTT.

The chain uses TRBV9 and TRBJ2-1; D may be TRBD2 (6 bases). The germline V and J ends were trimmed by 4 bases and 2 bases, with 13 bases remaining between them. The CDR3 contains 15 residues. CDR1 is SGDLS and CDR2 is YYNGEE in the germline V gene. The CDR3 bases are TGTGCCAGCAGCTATAGCGGTCAGACCTACAATGAGCAGTTCTTC. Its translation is CASSYSGQTYNEQFF.

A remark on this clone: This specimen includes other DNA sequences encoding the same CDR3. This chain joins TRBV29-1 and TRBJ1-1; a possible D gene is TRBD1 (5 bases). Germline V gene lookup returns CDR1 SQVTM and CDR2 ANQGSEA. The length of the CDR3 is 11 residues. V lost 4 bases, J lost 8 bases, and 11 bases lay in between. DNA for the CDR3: TGCAGCGTTGGGGGGGGAACCGAAGCTTTCTTT. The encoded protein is CSVGGGTEAFF.

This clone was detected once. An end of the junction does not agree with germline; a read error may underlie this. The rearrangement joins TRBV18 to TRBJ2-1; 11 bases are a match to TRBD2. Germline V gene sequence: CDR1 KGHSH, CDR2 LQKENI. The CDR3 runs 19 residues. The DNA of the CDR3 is TGTGCCAGCTCGCCACTCACGGGGGCACTAGCGGGAGTTAGGTATGAGCAGTTCTTC. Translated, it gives CASSPLTGALAGVRYEQFF.

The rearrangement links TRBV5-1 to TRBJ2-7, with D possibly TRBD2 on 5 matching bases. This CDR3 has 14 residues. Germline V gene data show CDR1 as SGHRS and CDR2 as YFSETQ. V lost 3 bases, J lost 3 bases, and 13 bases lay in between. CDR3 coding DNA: TGCGCCAGCAGCTGGGCGGGCCGGGACTACGAGCAGTACTTC. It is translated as CASSWAGRDYEQYF. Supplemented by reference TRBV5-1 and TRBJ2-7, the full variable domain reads KAGVTQTPRYLIKTRGQQVTLSCSPISGHRSVSWYQQTPGQGLQFLFEYFSETQRNKGNFPGRFSGRQFSNSRSEMNVSTLELGDSALYLCASSWAGRDYEQYFGPGTRLTVT.

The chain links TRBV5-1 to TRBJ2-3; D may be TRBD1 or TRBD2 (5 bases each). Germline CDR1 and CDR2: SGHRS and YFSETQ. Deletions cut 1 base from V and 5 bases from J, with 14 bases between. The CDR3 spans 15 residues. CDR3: CASSLLGAAGDTQYF. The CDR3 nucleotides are TGCGCCAGCAGCTTGTTAGGGGCCGCGGGAGATACGCAGTATTTT.